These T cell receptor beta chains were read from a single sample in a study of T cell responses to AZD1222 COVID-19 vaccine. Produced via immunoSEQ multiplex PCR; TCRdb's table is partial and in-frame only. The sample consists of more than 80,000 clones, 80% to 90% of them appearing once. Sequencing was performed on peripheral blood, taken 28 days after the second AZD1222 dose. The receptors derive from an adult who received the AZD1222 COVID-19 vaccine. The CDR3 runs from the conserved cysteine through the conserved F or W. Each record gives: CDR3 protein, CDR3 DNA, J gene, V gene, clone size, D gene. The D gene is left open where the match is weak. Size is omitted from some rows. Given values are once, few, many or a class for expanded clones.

CDR3: CASSREGGSGYTF
DNA: TGTGCCAGCAGCCGGGAGGGGGGTAGCGGCTACACCTTC
J: TRBJ1-2
V: TRBV6-5
size: .
D: .

CDR3: CASSSGQRSNYGYTF
DNA: TGTGCCAGCAGCTCCGGACAGCGATCTAACTATGGCTACACCTTC
J: TRBJ1-2
V: TRBV5-8
size: .
D: .

CDR3: CASRTTGDTYEQYF
DNA: TGTGCCAGCAGGACAACAGGGGATACCTACGAGCAGTACTTC
J: TRBJ2-7
V: TRBV28
size: .
D: TRBD1

CDR3: CATSRDTGGGGDTQYF
DNA: TGTGCCACCAGCAGAGATACGGGCGGAGGCGGAGATACGCAGTATTTT
J: TRBJ2-3
V: TRBV15
size: once
D: .

CDR3: CASSYSNQGGDTQYF
DNA: TGTGCCAGCAGCTACTCGAACCAGGGGGGCGATACGCAGTATTTT
J: TRBJ2-3
V: TRBV3-1/TRBV3-2
size: .
D: .

CDR3: CASSEWTGPYGYTF
DNA: TGTGCCAGCAGTGAATGGACAGGGCCCTATGGCTACACCTTC
J: TRBJ1-2
V: TRBV25-1
size: once
D: TRBD1

CDR3: CASSSAGPGPQHF
DNA: TGTGCCAGCAGCTCAGCGGGCCCCGGGCCCCAGCATTTT
J: TRBJ1-5
V: TRBV12-3/TRBV12-4
size: .
D: .

CDR3: CASSYSRRERTGELFF
DNA: TGTGCCAGCAGTTACTCTCGGCGGGAGCGGACCGGGGAGCTGTTTTTT
J: TRBJ2-2
V: TRBV6-2/TRBV6-3
size: .
D: TRBD2

CDR3: CATSDLGTGGTDTQYF
DNA: TGTGCCACCAGTGATTTGGGGACAGGGGGCACAGATACGCAGTATTTT
J: TRBJ2-3
V: TRBV24-1
size: .
D: TRBD1

CDR3: CASSPPFASSYNEQFF
DNA: TGTGCCAGCAGTCCACCCTTTGCCTCCTCCTACAATGAGCAGTTCTTC
J: TRBJ2-1
V: TRBV28
size: .
D: .

CDR3: CASSLRTQETQYF
DNA: TGCGCCAGCAGCTTGAGGACTCAAGAGACCCAGTACTTC
J: TRBJ2-5
V: TRBV5-1
size: .
D: .

CDR3: CASSLNRAGETQYF
DNA: TGTGCCAGCAGCTTAAACAGGGCGGGGGAGACCCAGTACTTC
J: TRBJ2-5
V: TRBV7-9
size: .
D: .

CDR3: CASSYSPGEQYF
DNA: TGTGCCAGCAGTTATTCGCCCGGTGAGCAGTACTTC
J: TRBJ2-7
V: TRBV6-6
size: .
D: .

CDR3: CASSPQPDRAYGYTF
DNA: TGTGCCAGCAGCCCCCAACCCGACAGGGCCTATGGCTACACCTTC
J: TRBJ1-2
V: TRBV14
size: .
D: TRBD1

CDR3: CASLRQPRQPQHF
DNA: TGTGCCAGCCTCCGACAGCCCCGACAGCCCCAGCATTTT
J: TRBJ1-5
V: TRBV2
size: .
D: .

CDR3: CASSERTSPPQHF
DNA: TGTGCCAGTAGTGAAAGGACATCCCCGCCCCAGCATTTT
J: TRBJ1-5
V: TRBV19
size: few
D: .

CDR3: CASSSTGVSMKYF
DNA: TGTGCCAGCAGTTCGACAGGCGTAAGCATGAAGTATTTT
J: TRBJ2-3
V: TRBV27
size: .
D: .

CDR3: CATGRAGANVLTF
DNA: TGTGCCACCGGTCGCGCTGGGGCCAACGTCCTGACTTTC
J: TRBJ2-6
V: TRBV24-1
size: .
D: .

CDR3: CASSLTRGREAFF
DNA: TGTGCCAGCAGTTTGACCAGGGGCCGGGAAGCTTTCTTT
J: TRBJ1-1
V: TRBV27
size: .
D: .

CDR3: CASSIEFRGKLFF
DNA: TGTGCCAGTAGTATAGAGTTCAGGGGGAAACTGTTTTTT
J: TRBJ1-4
V: TRBV19
size: .
D: TRBD1

CDR3: CATSDQTQDRPFF
DNA: TGTGCCACCAGTGACCAGACTCAAGACCGTCCGTTCTTC
J: TRBJ2-1
V: TRBV24-1
size: .
D: .

CDR3: CASSYGGVGEQYF
DNA: TGTGCCAGCAGCTACGGGGGAGTGGGCGAGCAGTACTTC
J: TRBJ2-7
V: TRBV7-8
size: .
D: .

CDR3: CASSVATRKPYGYTF
DNA: TGTGCCAGCAGCGTAGCGACACGGAAGCCCTATGGCTACACCTTC
J: TRBJ1-2
V: TRBV9
size: .
D: .

CDR3: CASLQGVYLNTGELFF
DNA: TGTGCCAGTCTACAGGGGGTATACTTGAACACCGGGGAGCTGTTTTTT
J: TRBJ2-2
V: TRBV2
size: .
D: TRBD1

CDR3: CASSVEGSYNSPLHF
DNA: TGTGCCAGCAGCGTAGAGGGGTCCTATAATTCACCCCTCCACTTT
J: TRBJ1-6
V: TRBV9
size: .
D: .

CDR3: CASSEAVLYYGYTF
DNA: TGTGCCAGCAGTGAAGCCGTTCTCTATTATGGCTACACCTTC
J: TRBJ1-2
V: TRBV2
size: .
D: .

CDR3: CASSLSGPNEQFF
DNA: TGTGCCAGCAGCTTATCTGGCCCCAATGAGCAGTTCTTC
J: TRBJ2-1
V: TRBV5-4
size: .
D: .

CDR3: CASSDTQENTEAFF
DNA: TGCGCCAGCAGTGATACCCAAGAGAACACTGAAGCTTTCTTT
J: TRBJ1-1
V: TRBV10-1
size: .
D: .

CDR3: CASNEERLNEKLFF
DNA: TGTGCCAGCAACGAGGAGAGACTTAATGAAAAACTGTTTTTT
J: TRBJ1-4
V: TRBV6-5
size: .
D: .

CDR3: CASSQGGRGEAEKLFF
DNA: TGTGCCAGCAGCCAAGGAGGCAGGGGAGAGGCTGAAAAACTGTTTTTT
J: TRBJ1-4
V: TRBV4-2
size: .
D: .

CDR3: CASSLRGGHGTGELFF
DNA: TGTGCCAGCAGCTTAAGAGGAGGGCATGGCACCGGGGAGCTGTTTTTT
J: TRBJ2-2
V: TRBV7-9
size: .
D: .

CDR3: CASSPGTPGNTIYF
DNA: TGCGCCAGCAGCCCCGGGACCCCTGGAAACACCATATATTTT
J: TRBJ1-3
V: TRBV5-1
size: .
D: .

CDR3: CSARVHNEQFF
DNA: TGCAGTGCTAGGGTCCACAATGAGCAGTTCTTC
J: TRBJ2-1
V: TRBV20-1
size: once
D: .

CDR3: CSARSGDRAFF
DNA: TGCAGTGCCAGGTCAGGGGATCGAGCTTTCTTT
J: TRBJ1-1
V: TRBV20-1
size: .
D: .

CDR3: CASSSLGGSPLHF
DNA: TGTGCCAGCAGCTCATTGGGGGGTTCACCCCTCCACTTT
J: TRBJ1-6
V: TRBV3-1/TRBV3-2
size: .
D: .

CDR3: CASSPPGQGVADTQYF
DNA: TGTGCCAGCAGCCCACCGGGACAGGGTGTAGCAGATACGCAGTATTTT
J: TRBJ2-3
V: TRBV7-9
size: once
D: TRBD1

CDR3: CASKTQGGNTEAFF
DNA: TGTGCCAGCAAAACCCAGGGGGGGAACACTGAAGCTTTCTTT
J: TRBJ1-1
V: TRBV27
size: .
D: TRBD1

CDR3: CASSLDQGAYSEAFF
DNA: TGCGCCAGCAGCTTGGATCAGGGGGCTTACTCTGAAGCTTTCTTT
J: TRBJ1-1
V: TRBV5-1
size: few
D: TRBD1

CDR3: CASSLAPPGLAGLGDTQYF
DNA: TGTGCCAGCAGCTTAGCCCCCCCGGGACTAGCGGGACTGGGGGATACGCAGTATTTT
J: TRBJ2-3
V: TRBV7-2
size: .
D: TRBD2

CDR3: CSVGQGPLGYTF
DNA: TGCAGCGTGGGACAGGGACCTCTTGGCTACACCTTC
J: TRBJ1-2
V: TRBV29-1
size: .
D: TRBD1

CDR3: CSVEQDSSYNEQFF
DNA: TGCAGCGTTGAACAGGACAGCTCCTACAATGAGCAGTTCTTC
J: TRBJ2-1
V: TRBV29-1
size: once
D: .

CDR3: CASSPDRYNSPLHF
DNA: TGTGCCAGCAGCCCCGACAGATATAATTCACCCCTCCACTTT
J: TRBJ1-6
V: TRBV4-2
size: once
D: .

CDR3: CARSFGDRHTGELFF
DNA: TGTGCCAGAAGCTTCGGTGACAGACACACCGGGGAGCTGTTTTTT
J: TRBJ2-2
V: TRBV5-3
size: .
D: .

CDR3: CAALQGRGDGYTF
DNA: TGTGCCGCGTTACAGGGCAGGGGCGATGGCTACACCTTC
J: TRBJ1-2
V: TRBV6-5
size: .
D: .

CDR3: CASSQMGRMNTEAFF
DNA: TGTGCCAGCAGCCAAATGGGGCGAATGAACACTGAAGCTTTCTTT
J: TRBJ1-1
V: TRBV7-9
size: .
D: .

CDR3: CSVETAGGDTQYF
DNA: TGCAGCGTTGAAACGGCGGGAGGCGATACGCAGTATTTT
J: TRBJ2-3
V: TRBV29-1
size: .
D: TRBD2

CDR3: CASRVGGASSYNEQFF
DNA: TGTGCCAGCAGGGTGGGGGGGGCTAGCTCCTACAATGAGCAGTTCTTC
J: TRBJ2-1
V: TRBV27
size: .
D: .

CDR3: CASSRNDVRTNEKLFF
DNA: TGCGCCAGCAGTCGAAACGACGTGAGGACTAATGAAAAACTGTTTTTT
J: TRBJ1-4
V: TRBV5-1
size: few
D: .

CDR3: CASSLEGTPTETQYF
DNA: TGTGCCAGCAGCTTAGAGGGGACACCAACGGAGACCCAGTACTTC
J: TRBJ2-5
V: TRBV11-3
size: .
D: .

CDR3: CASSKEDEQYF
DNA: TGTGCCAGCAGCAAAGAAGACGAGCAGTACTTC
J: TRBJ2-7
V: TRBV21-1
size: .
D: .

CDR3: CASSPHISGANVLTF
DNA: TGTGCCAGCAGCCCTCATATCTCTGGGGCCAACGTCCTGACTTTC
J: TRBJ2-6
V: TRBV7-2
size: .
D: .

CDR3: CASSSAGGGLNTQYF
DNA: TGTGCCAGCAGTTCCGCGGGCGGGGGGCTGAATACGCAGTATTTT
J: TRBJ2-3
V: TRBV28
size: .
D: TRBD2

CDR3: CASSPGTAHSPLHF
DNA: TGTGCCAGCTCCCCCGGGACAGCCCATTCACCCCTCCACTTT
J: TRBJ1-6
V: TRBV18
size: few
D: TRBD1

CDR3: CASSLSSGAEAFF
DNA: TGTGCCAGCAGTTTAAGTTCAGGGGCTGAAGCTTTCTTT
J: TRBJ1-1
V: TRBV12-3/TRBV12-4
size: .
D: .

CDR3: CASRSGTSGVAQYF
DNA: TGTGCCAGCAGGTCCGGGACTAGTGGGGTGGCCCAGTACTTC
J: TRBJ2-5
V: TRBV28
size: .
D: TRBD2